This T cell receptor beta chain was observed in a study of chemoradiotherapy in HPV16-positive cancers. Study at large: Candidate HPV-specific T-cell clones and common TCR motifs came from functional assays in two HPV16-positive patients. General observations from the study: In HPV16-positive patients, HPV-responsive T-cell expansion tracked better recurrence-free survival. Candidate HPV-specific clones and E7-related TCR motifs grew in tumor during treatment.

Assay: immunoSEQ multiplex PCR; the TCRdb copy retains only in-frame clones and omits some. The repertoire has 10,000 or so clones, around 82% of them found once; the top ten carry approximately 2.9%. This clone has only one observation. Antigen specificity is unknown. V was cut by 4 bases and J by 0 bases, with 3 bases left in between. Germline V lookup: CDR1 MNHNY, CDR2 SVGAGI (reference sequence). There are 13 residues in the CDR3. Over chemoradiotherapy, repertoires were sampled more than once. The receptor was isolated from a human donor with HPV-associated anogenital cancer. This material consisted of blood, taken from a patient who underwent chemoradiotherapy. The genes are TRBV6-6 and TRBJ2-2; D not certain. The CDR3 DNA is TGTGCCAGCAGTTGGGCGAACACCGGGGAGCTGTTTTTT. It is translated as CASSWANTGELFF.